This T cell receptor (beta chain) was retrieved from a study of blood T cell repertoires in COVID-19. The repertoire was sequenced with immunoSEQ multiplex PCR; TCRdb's copy has only in-frame clones and lacks some. This sample carries some 320,000 clones, approximately 88% of them seen once, and the ten largest clones take 4.5% to 6.5%. V lost 3 bases to trimming and J lost 4 bases, with 14 bases between them. The CDR3 spans 15 residues. Germline-derived CDR1 and CDR2 are MDHEN and SYDVKM. Resolution of symptoms, clearance, or two negative PCRs was present in recovered Cohort 3 donors. Sequencing was carried out using PBMCs or T cells enriched from blood (not recorded which). The TCR originated in a man aged 55-75 years who had recovered from COVID-19. The chain recombines TRBV28 with TRBJ2-3, with D possibly matching TRBD1 (5 bases). The CDR3 nucleotides are TGTGCCAGCAGTTTTCCCCGACAGTTCTCAGATACGCAGTATTTT. Its protein is CASSFPRQFSDTQYF. The variable domain in full, completed from reference TRBV28 and TRBJ2-3, reads DVKVTQSSRYLVKRTGEKVFLECVQDMDHENMFWYRQDPGLGLRLIYFSYDVKMKEKGDIPEGYSVSREKKERFSLILESASTNQTSMYLCASSFPRQFSDTQYFGPGTRLTVL.